The 11 T cell receptor beta chains below all came from one sample that was sequenced in a study of blood T cell repertoires in COVID-19. TCRdb keeps only in-frame clones here, not all; method: immunoSEQ multiplex PCR. This sample yields around 170,000 clones, of which roughly four fifths are seen a single time; under 10% belongs to the top ten. Sequenced: peripheral blood. The source of these receptors is a woman in her seventies with COVID-19, enrolled during active disease.

This clone was counted once. The genes are TRBV2 and TRBJ1-1; 11 nucleotides line up with TRBD1. V was clipped by 10 bases and J by 3 bases; unmatched bases: 4. Germline V gene lookup returns CDR1 SNHLY and CDR2 FYNNEI. This CDR3 region has 13 residues. CDR3 DNA: TGTGCCACGGGACAGGGGGATGACACTGAAGCTTTCTTT. This encodes CATGQGDDTEAFF. The variable domain in full, completed from reference TRBV2 and TRBJ1-1, reads EPEVTQTPSHQVTQMGQEVILRCVPISNHLYFYWYRQILGQKVEFLVSFYNNEISEKSEIFDDQFSVERPDGSNFTLKIRSTKLEDSAMYFCATGQGDDTEAFFGQGTRLTVV.

This clone occurred once. This chain links TRBV28 with TRBJ1-4; the D gene is possibly TRBD1 (5 bases). CDR1 and CDR2 (germline): MDHEN, SYDVKM. The ends were cut back, 6 bases at V and 0 bases at J, with 11 bases in the middle. The CDR3 spans 15 residues. In nucleotides, the CDR3 is TGTGCCAGCAGGAGAGGAGGGGCAACTAATGAAAAACTGTTTTTT. Translating it yields CASRRGGATNEKLFF. Based on the CDR3 plus reference TRBV28 and TRBJ1-4, the full variable domain is DVKVTQSSRYLVKRTGEKVFLECVQDMDHENMFWYRQDPGLGLRLIYFSYDVKMKEKGDIPEGYSVSREKKERFSLILESASTNQTSMYLCASRRGGATNEKLFFGSGTQLSVL.

This chain uses TRBV7-9 with TRBJ2-1; 11 nucleotides match TRBD2. The junction had 18 bases not matched to a gene; V was cut back by 5 bases and J by 12 bases. The CDR3 extends over 17 amino acids. Germline V gives CDR1 SEHNR, CDR2 FQNEAQ (reference sequence). The CDR3 loop is CASSPDLIAGGGFWQFF. The CDR3 DNA is TGTGCCAGCAGCCCAGATTTAATAGCGGGAGGGGGTTTTTGGCAGTTCTTC. The whole variable domain, remainder taken from reference TRBV7-9 and TRBJ2-1, is DTGVSQNPRHKITKRGQNVTFRCDPISEHNRLYWYRQTLGQGPEFLTYFQNEAQLEKSRLLSDRFSAERPKGSFSTLEIQRTEQGDSAMYLCASSPDLIAGGGFWQFFGPGTRLTVL.

The rearrangement joins TRBV27 to TRBJ2-3, with D perhaps matching TRBD1 (5 bases). V shed 2 bases and J shed 3 bases, with 9 bases lying between them. The V gene's germline CDR1 is MNHEY and CDR2 SMNVEV (reference sequence). CDR3 size: 14 residues. The CDR3 nucleotides are TGTGCCAGCAGTTTAATACAGGTGACAGATACGCAGTATTTT. It codes for CASSLIQVTDTQYF.

This chain uses TRBV5-5 with TRBJ2-7, with D perhaps TRBD1 (6 bases). The V gene's germline CDR1 is SGHKS and CDR2 YYEKEE (reference sequence). CDR3 size: 15 residues. The germline V and J ends were trimmed by 4 bases and 0 bases, with 14 bases remaining between them. The CDR3 loop reads CASSRAGETSYEQYF. DNA for the CDR3: TGTGCCAGCAGCCGGGCAGGGGAAACCTCCTACGAGCAGTACTTC.

The chain uses TRBV6-2 or TRBV6-3 and TRBJ1-4; no clear D gene. Per the germline V gene, CDR1 is MNHEY and CDR2 is SVGEGT. CDR3 length: 15 residues. Trimming shortened V by 2 bases and J by 5 bases, and 12 bases separated the two germline ends. CDR3 sequence (DNA): TGTGCCAGCAGTTACGAGGGTGCGGGGAATGAAAAACTGTTTTTT. Amino acids: CASSYEGAGNEKLFF.

This clone was counted between two and nine times. The rearrangement uses TRBV28 and TRBJ1-5, with a possible D match to TRBD1 (5 bases). The CDR3 has 15 amino acids. Trimming pared 8 bases from V and 5 bases from J, leaving 19 bases between. Germline-derived CDR1 and CDR2 are MDHEN and SYDVKM. This CDR3 is CASWKGGAGHQPQHF. The CDR3 DNA reads TGTGCCAGCTGGAAAGGCGGGGCTGGCCATCAGCCCCAGCATTTT.

Many counts were recorded for this clone. This rearrangement joins TRBV5-1 to TRBJ2-7, with TRBD2 matching over 9 bases. V shed 5 bases and J 0 bases; nucleotides not matched to a gene: 6. Germline V gene sequence: CDR1 SGHRS, CDR2 YFSETQ. CDR3 length: 15 residues. For the CDR3, the DNA is TGCGCCAGCAGGAGACTAGCGGCCAGCTCCTACGAGCAGTACTTC. Translating gives CASRRLAASSYEQYF.

V usage is TRBV19 and J usage is TRBJ1-2, with 10 bases lining up with TRBD1. This CDR3 is 14 amino acids long. CDR1 LNHDA and CDR2 SQIVND come from the germline V gene (reference sequence). The junction had 6 bases not matched to a gene; V was cut back by 4 bases and J by 7 bases. This CDR3 reads CASSSRDRGSGYTF. The CDR3 nucleotides are TGTGCCAGTAGTAGCCGGGACAGGGGCTCTGGCTACACCTTC. Based on the CDR3 plus reference TRBV19 and TRBJ1-2, the full variable domain is DGGITQSPKYLFRKEGQNVTLSCEQNLNHDAMYWYRQDPGQGLRLIYYSQIVNDFQKGDIAEGYSVSREKKESFPLTVTSAQKNPTAFYLCASSSRDRGSGYTFGSGTRLTVV.

This chain joins TRBV24-1 and TRBJ2-1; weak D call: TRBD2 (5 bases). This CDR3 comprises 15 residues. CDR1 is KGHDR and CDR2 is SFDVKD in the germline V gene. V was shortened by 3 bases and J by 7 bases, with 15 bases between the two germline ends. In nucleotides, the CDR3 is TGTGCCACCAGTGATCCCCGGGATGTCTTGAATGAGCAGTTCTTC. Its translation: CATSDPRDVLNEQFF.

The V call is TRBV3-1 (or the pseudogene TRBV3-2), the J call TRBJ1-1; 7 bases are a match to TRBD1. The germline gives CDR1 LGHDT, CDR2 YNNKEL (reference sequence). J lost 5 bases, V lost 3 bases, and 12 bases had no gene match. This CDR3 is 16 amino acids long. This CDR3 reads CASSQWRGLGETEAFF. CDR3 DNA: TGTGCCAGCAGCCAGTGGAGGGGGCTCGGTGAGACTGAAGCTTTCTTT.